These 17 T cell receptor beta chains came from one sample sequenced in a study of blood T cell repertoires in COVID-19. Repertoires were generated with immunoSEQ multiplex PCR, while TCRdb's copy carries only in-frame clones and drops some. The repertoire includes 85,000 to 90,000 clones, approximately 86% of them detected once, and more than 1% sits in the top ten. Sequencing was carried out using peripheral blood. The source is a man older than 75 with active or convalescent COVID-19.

The DNA for the CDR3 is TGCAGCGTTGATCGTCGGGAGGCCGGGGAGCTGTTTTTT. Translated: CSVDRREAGELFF. The chain uses TRBV29-1 and TRBJ2-2, with 7 nucleotides matching TRBD2. The CDR3 has 13 residues. V lost 3 bases to trimming and J lost 6 bases; unmatched junction nucleotides: 4. Germline lookup yields CDR1 SQVTM and CDR2 ANQGSEA.

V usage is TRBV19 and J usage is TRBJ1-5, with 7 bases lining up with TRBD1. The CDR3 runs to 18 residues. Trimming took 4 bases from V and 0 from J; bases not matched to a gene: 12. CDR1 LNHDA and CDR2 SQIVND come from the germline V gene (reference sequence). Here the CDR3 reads CASSRADRALSSNQPQHF. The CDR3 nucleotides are TGTGCCAGTAGTAGGGCCGACAGGGCCCTCTCTAGCAATCAGCCCCAGCATTTT.

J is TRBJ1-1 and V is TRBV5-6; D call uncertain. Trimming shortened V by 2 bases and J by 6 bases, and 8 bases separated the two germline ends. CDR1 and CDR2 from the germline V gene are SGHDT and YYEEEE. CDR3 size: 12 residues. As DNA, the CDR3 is TGTGCCAGCAGCTTTCAGGTGGCTGAAGCTTTCTTT. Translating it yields CASSFQVAEAFF.

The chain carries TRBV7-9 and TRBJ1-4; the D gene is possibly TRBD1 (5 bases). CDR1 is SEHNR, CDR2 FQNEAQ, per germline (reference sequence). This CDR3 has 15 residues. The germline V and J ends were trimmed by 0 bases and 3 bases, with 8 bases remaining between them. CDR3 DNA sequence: TGTGCCAGCAGCTTAGCGACAGCCGCTAATGAAAAACTGTTTTTT. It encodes CASSLATAANEKLFF. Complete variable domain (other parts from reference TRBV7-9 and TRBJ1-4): DTGVSQNPRHKITKRGQNVTFRCDPISEHNRLYWYRQTLGQGPEFLTYFQNEAQLEKSRLLSDRFSAERPKGSFSTLEIQRTEQGDSAMYLCASSLATAANEKLFFGSGTQLSVL.

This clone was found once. CDR3 amino acids: CASSFGRGWGQYF. DNA of the CDR3: TGTGCCAGCAGCTTCGGACGGGGTTGGGGACAGTACTTC. This chain links TRBV5-5 with TRBJ2-7, with D perhaps matching TRBD2 (5 bases). The V end was cut by 2 bases, the J end by 10 bases, with 16 bases between. The CDR3 is 13 residues long. CDR1 and CDR2 (germline): SGHKS, YYEKEE (reference sequence). Full variable domain (missing parts from reference TRBV5-5 and TRBJ2-7): DAGVTQSPTHLIKTRGQQVTLRCSPISGHKSVSWYQQVLGQGPQFIFQYYEKEERGRGNFPDRFSARQFPNYSSELNVNALLLGDSALYLCASSFGRGWGQYFGPGTRLTVT.

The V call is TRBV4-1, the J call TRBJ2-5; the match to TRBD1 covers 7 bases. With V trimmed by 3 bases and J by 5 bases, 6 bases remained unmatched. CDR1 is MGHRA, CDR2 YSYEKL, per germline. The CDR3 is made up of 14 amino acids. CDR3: CASSQTQGKETQYF. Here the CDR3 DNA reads TGCGCCAGCAGCCAGACACAGGGGAAGGAGACCCAGTACTTC.

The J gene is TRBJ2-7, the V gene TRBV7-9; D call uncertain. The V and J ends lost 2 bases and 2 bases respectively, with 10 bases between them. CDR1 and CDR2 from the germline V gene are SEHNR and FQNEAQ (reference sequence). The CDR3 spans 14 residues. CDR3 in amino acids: CASSLYEQTYEQYF. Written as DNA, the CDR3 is TGTGCCAGCAGCTTATATGAACAGACCTACGAGCAGTACTTC.

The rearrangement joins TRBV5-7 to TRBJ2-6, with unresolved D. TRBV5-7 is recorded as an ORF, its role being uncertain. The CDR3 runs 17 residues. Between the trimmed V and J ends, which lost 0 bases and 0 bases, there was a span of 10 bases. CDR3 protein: CASSLGGECSGANVLTF. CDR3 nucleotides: TGTGCCAGCAGCTTGGGTGGAGAGTGCTCTGGGGCCAACGTCCTGACTTTC.

CDR3 protein: CAWSGTGAGQPQHF. The CDR3 DNA reads as TGTGCCTGGAGCGGGACAGGGGCAGGTCAGCCCCAGCATTTT. V and J are TRBV30 and TRBJ1-5; TRBD1 aligns across 10 bases. Germline lookup yields CDR1 GTSNPN and CDR2 SVGIG (reference sequence). V dropped 3 bases and J dropped 6; count of bases not matched to a gene: 5. CDR3 length: 14 amino acids.

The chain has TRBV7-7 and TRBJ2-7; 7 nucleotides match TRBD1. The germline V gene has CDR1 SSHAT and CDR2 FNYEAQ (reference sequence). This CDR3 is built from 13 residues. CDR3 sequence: CASAPGQNQEQYF. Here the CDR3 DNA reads TGTGCTAGCGCGCCGGGACAGAATCAAGAGCAGTACTTC.

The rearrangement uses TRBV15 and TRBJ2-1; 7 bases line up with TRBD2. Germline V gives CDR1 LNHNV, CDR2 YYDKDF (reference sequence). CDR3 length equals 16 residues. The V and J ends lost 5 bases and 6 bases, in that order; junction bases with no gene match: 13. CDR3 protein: CATSFFAGVGVNEQFF. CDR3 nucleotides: TGTGCCACCAGCTTTTTTGCGGGAGTAGGGGTCAATGAGCAGTTCTTC.

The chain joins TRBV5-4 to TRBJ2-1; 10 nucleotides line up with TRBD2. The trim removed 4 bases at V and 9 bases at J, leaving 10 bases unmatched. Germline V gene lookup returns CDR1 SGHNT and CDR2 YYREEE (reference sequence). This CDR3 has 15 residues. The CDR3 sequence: CASSMGLAKMGEQFF. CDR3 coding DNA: TGTGCCAGCAGCATGGGACTAGCGAAGATGGGTGAGCAGTTCTTC. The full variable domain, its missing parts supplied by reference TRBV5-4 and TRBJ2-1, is ETGVTQSPTHLIKTRGQQVTLRCSSQSGHNTVSWYQQALGQGPQFIFQYYREEENGRGNFPPRFSGLQFPNYSSELNVNALELDDSALYLCASSMGLAKMGEQFFGPGTRLTVL.

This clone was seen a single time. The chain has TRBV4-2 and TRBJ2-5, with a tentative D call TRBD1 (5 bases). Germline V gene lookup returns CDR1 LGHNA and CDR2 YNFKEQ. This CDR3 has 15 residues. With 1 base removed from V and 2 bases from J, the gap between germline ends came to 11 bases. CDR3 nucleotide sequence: TGTGCCAGCAGCCAAGGAGCTCCAGGGCAAGAGACCCAGTACTTC. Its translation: CASSQGAPGQETQYF.

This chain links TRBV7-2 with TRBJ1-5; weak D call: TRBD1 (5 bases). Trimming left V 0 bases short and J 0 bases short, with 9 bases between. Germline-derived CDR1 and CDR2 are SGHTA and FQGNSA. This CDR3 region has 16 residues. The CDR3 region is CASSLAKQDSNQPQHF. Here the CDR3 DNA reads TGTGCCAGCAGCTTAGCGAAACAGGATAGCAATCAGCCCCAGCATTTT.

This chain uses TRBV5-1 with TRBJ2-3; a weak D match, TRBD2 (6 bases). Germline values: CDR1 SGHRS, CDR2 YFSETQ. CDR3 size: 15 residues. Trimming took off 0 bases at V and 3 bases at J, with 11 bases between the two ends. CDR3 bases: TGCGCCAGCAGCTTGGACGGGAGTCGGACAGATACGCAGTATTTT. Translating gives CASSLDGSRTDTQYF. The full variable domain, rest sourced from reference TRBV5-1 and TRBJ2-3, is KAGVTQTPRYLIKTRGQQVTLSCSPISGHRSVSWYQQTPGQGLQFLFEYFSETQRNKGNFPGRFSGRQFSNSRSEMNVSTLELGDSALYLCASSLDGSRTDTQYFGPGTRLTVL.

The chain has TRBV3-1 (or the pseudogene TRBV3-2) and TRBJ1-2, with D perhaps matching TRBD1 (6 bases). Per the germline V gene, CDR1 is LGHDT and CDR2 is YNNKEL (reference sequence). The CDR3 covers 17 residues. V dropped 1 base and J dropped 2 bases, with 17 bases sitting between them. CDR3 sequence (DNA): TGTGCCAGCAGCCAAGGGGGGGGTCTAGGACAGAACTATGGCTACACCTTC. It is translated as CASSQGGGLGQNYGYTF.

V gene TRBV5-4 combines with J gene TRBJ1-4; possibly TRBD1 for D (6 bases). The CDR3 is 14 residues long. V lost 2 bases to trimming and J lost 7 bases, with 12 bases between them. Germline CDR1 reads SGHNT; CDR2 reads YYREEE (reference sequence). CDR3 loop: CASSLQGGGEKLFF. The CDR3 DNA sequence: TGTGCCAGCAGCTTACAGGGCGGCGGTGAAAAACTGTTTTTT. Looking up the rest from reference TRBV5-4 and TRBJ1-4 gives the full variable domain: ETGVTQSPTHLIKTRGQQVTLRCSSQSGHNTVSWYQQALGQGPQFIFQYYREEENGRGNFPPRFSGLQFPNYSSELNVNALELDDSALYLCASSLQGGGEKLFFGSGTQLSVL.